This T cell receptor beta chain was retrieved from a study of blood T cell repertoires in COVID-19. Germline lookup yields CDR1 SNHLY and CDR2 FYNNEI. This CDR3 is built from 14 residues. Deletions cut 7 bases from V and 9 bases from J, with 19 bases between. The authors' processing: Cell counts per sample came from amplifying reference gene primers. Profiling relied on immunoSEQ multiplex PCR, and the TCRdb table lists in-frame clones only, not all of them. V, J and clone size are taken as reported in that table, and D and trimming were inferred from the DNA itself. The sample shows a few hundred thousand clones, around nine tenths of them seen only once. Self-reported history from a screening survey and questionnaire set each donor's cohort. Recovery among Cohort 3 donors was established by two negative PCRs, clearance, or symptom resolution.

The rearrangement uses TRBV2 and TRBJ2-1, with D tentatively TRBD2 (5 bases). The sequenced material came from PBMCs or T cells enriched from blood (not recorded which). The receptor's source is a woman in her thirties or forties who had recovered from COVID-19. The CDR3 nucleotides read TGTGCCAGCACAATATTTAGACTCGAGGGTGAGCAGTTCTTC. This encodes CASTIFRLEGEQFF.